This T cell receptor beta chain was sequenced in a study of Ad26.COV2.S vaccination and SARS-CoV-2 variants. Assay used: immunoSEQ multiplex PCR; TCRdb lists only in-frame clones, some missing. This sample has 300,000 to 450,000 clones, with roughly 94% found just once. The CDR3 is 16 amino acids. Germline V gene data show CDR1 as SGHNT and CDR2 as YENEEA. The germline V and J ends were trimmed by 3 bases and 3 bases, with 14 bases remaining between them. The TCR originated in a human donor who had recovered from COVID-19. The V call is TRBV11-3, the J call TRBJ2-2, with D possibly matching TRBD1 (6 bases). The sequences come from peripheral blood, collected after recovery from COVID-19. DNA for the CDR3: TGTGCCAGCAGCTTGGTTGTGGGGGCAGACACCGGGGAGCTGTTTTTT. This gives the protein CASSLVVGADTGELFF.